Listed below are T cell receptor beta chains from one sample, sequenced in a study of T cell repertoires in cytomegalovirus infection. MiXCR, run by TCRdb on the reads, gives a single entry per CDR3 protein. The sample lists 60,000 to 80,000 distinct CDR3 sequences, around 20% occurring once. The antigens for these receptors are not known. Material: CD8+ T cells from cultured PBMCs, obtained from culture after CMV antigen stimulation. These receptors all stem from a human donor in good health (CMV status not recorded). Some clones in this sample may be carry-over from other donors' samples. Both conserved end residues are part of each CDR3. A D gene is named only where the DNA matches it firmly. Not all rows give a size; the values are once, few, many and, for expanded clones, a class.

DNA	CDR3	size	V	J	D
TGTGCCAGCAGCTCCCCGGCCGGAGGAGGCTACACCTTC	CASSSPAGGGYTF	.	TRBV11-2	TRBJ1-2	.
TGCGCCAGCAGCCAAGAAGGGGGCTACGAGCAGTACTTC	CASSQEGGYEQYF	few	TRBV4-1	TRBJ2-7	.
TGCGCCAGCAGCCTTCTAGCGGGTGCTAAAGAGACCCAGTACTTC	CASSLLAGAKETQYF	.	TRBV4-1	TRBJ2-5	TRBD2
TGCGCCAGCAGCCTCCTCGGACAGGGTAGTAATCAGCCCCAGCATTTT	CASSLLGQGSNQPQHF	many	TRBV4-1	TRBJ1-5	TRBD1
TGCGCCAGCAGCCAGAGGGGTAGACGGCCGAACACTGAAGCTTTCTTT	CASSQRGRRPNTEAFF	.	TRBV4-1	TRBJ1-1	.
.	CASSPLFGEGSEAYEQYF	many	TRBV28	TRBJ2-7	.
TGTGCCAGCAGTTTAAAATTTTTGGGAGTGCAGCCCCAGCATTTT	CASSLKFLGVQPQHF	.	TRBV28	TRBJ1-5	.
TGTGCCAGCAGCCCGTATTTAATCCAACAGGGGACCGGGGAGCTGTTTTTT	CASSPYLIQQGTGELFF	.	TRBV7-2	TRBJ2-2	TRBD1
TGCGCCAGCAGCCCCCGATCGGGGGATAGGGGTGGCTACACCTTC	CASSPRSGDRGGYTF	.	TRBV4-1	TRBJ1-2	.
TGTGCCAGCAGTTTCCCGGGGCAGGAAGCTTTCTTT	CASSFPGQEAFF	.	TRBV12-3/TRBV12-4	TRBJ1-1	.
TGTGCCAGCAGCCCCAGACAGGGAGGAGAGACCCAGTACTTC	CASSPRQGGETQYF	.	TRBV11-1	TRBJ2-5	.
TGTGCCAGCAGCCAGGGGGTTGGGGTCGGGGGGTCGCAAGAGACCCAGTACTTC	CASSQGVGVGGSQETQYF	.	TRBV4-2	TRBJ2-5	TRBD2
TGCAGTGCTATGACCGGGACTTATAGAAATGGCTACACCTTC	CSAMTGTYRNGYTF	few	TRBV20-1	TRBJ1-2	.
TGCAGTGCTCGACAGGGAGGGTCCTATAATTCACCCCTCCACTTT	CSARQGGSYNSPLHF	few	TRBV20-1	TRBJ1-6	TRBD1
TGTGCCAGCAGCGTTCCAGGGGGCAAGACTGAAGCTTTCTTT	CASSVPGGKTEAFF	few	TRBV7-8	TRBJ1-1	TRBD1
TGTGCCAGCAGTTACTCTCCAGCGGGGCCGCAAGAGACCCAGTACTTC	CASSYSPAGPQETQYF	few	TRBV6-2/TRBV6-3	TRBJ2-5	TRBD2
TGCAGCGTTCGACAGGGGTCCTACAATGAGCAGTTCTTC	CSVRQGSYNEQFF	.	TRBV29-1	TRBJ2-1	TRBD1
TGTGCCAGCAGCAAGCTAACAGATCGGGCTAACGCTGAAGCTTTCTTT	CASSKLTDRANAEAFF	few	TRBV7-8	TRBJ1-1	.
TGTGCCAGCAGCCCTGAGGGATACGAGCAGTACTTC	CASSPEGYEQYF	few	TRBV7-9	TRBJ2-7	.
TGTGCCAGTGGGGGACAGATGAACACTGAAGCTTTCTTT	CASGGQMNTEAFF	few	TRBV19	TRBJ1-1	TRBD1
TGTGCCAGCAGTTCCTTCCGGGACAGGGGAACTGGGGCCAACGTCCTGACTTTC	CASSSFRDRGTGANVLTF	.	TRBV27	TRBJ2-6	TRBD1
TGCGCCAGCAGCTATCGACACTCTGGCGGGAGGGCAAACATTCAGTACTTC	CASSYRHSGGRANIQYF	.	TRBV4-1	TRBJ2-4	TRBD2
TGCGCCAGCAGCCACGTTTCTTCACCCACCGGGGAGCTGTTTTTT	CASSHVSSPTGELFF	few	TRBV4-3	TRBJ2-2	.
TGTGCCAGCAGACCAGACAGGGGGAATGAAAAACTGTTTTTT	CASRPDRGNEKLFF	.	TRBV7-9	TRBJ1-4	TRBD1
TGTGCCATCAGTGAGTCGGGGGGGAGAGGCTACACCTTC	CAISESGGRGYTF	.	TRBV10-3	TRBJ1-2	.
TGTGCCAGCAGACAAGGACGGAACGGCTACACCTTC	CASRQGRNGYTF	.	TRBV27	TRBJ1-2	.